Shown below are 16 T cell receptor beta chains from a single sample sequenced in a study of shared clonotypes between healthy human individuals. Clones were read by immunoSEQ multiplex PCR, and TCRdb kept only the in-frame ones, dropping some. The table has millions of clones, about 95% seen once; the top ten hold 0.9% to 1.4%. Naive CD8 cells were CD45RO-negative, positively selected for CCR7, excluding terminally differentiated effector memory CD45RA+ cells. Sequencing was done on a sample of naive CD8+ T cells sorted from blood. These receptors were taken from a man aged 18 to 29 in good health.

The rearrangement joins TRBV2 to TRBJ2-7; 8 nucleotides align to TRBD1. CDR3 length equals 12 residues. Germline V gene sequence: CDR1 SNHLY, CDR2 FYNNEI. The J segment lost 6 bases and the V segment lost 6 bases, leaving 4 bases of the junction unmatched. The CDR3 reads CASREDRVEQYF. DNA of the CDR3: TGTGCCAGCAGGGAGGACAGGGTCGAGCAGTACTTC. Looking up the rest from reference TRBV2 and TRBJ2-7 gives the full variable domain: EPEVTQTPSHQVTQMGQEVILRCVPISNHLYFYWYRQILGQKVEFLVSFYNNEISEKSEIFDDQFSVERPDGSNFTLKIRSTKLEDSAMYFCASREDRVEQYFGPGTRLTVT.

The chain uses TRBV6-6 and TRBJ1-5, with 8 bases lining up with TRBD1. V lost 6 bases to trimming and J lost 1 base; unmatched junction nucleotides: 5. The CDR3 runs to 15 residues. Germline assignment: CDR1 MNHNY and CDR2 SVGAGI (reference sequence). The chain's CDR3 is CASSRWDRSNQPQHF. CDR3 nucleotide sequence: TGTGCCAGCAGCCGTTGGGACAGGAGCAATCAGCCCCAGCATTTT.

This chain links TRBV10-1 with TRBJ1-4; TRBD1 aligns across 7 bases. The J segment lost 4 bases and the V segment lost 5 bases, leaving 16 bases of the junction unmatched. The CDR3 loop spans 18 amino acids. Per the germline V gene, CDR1 is WNHNN and CDR2 is SYGVQD (reference sequence). The DNA for the CDR3 is TGCGCCAGCAGTCCTGACAGGGATGTCTCCAAATATAATGAAAAACTGTTTTTT. Its translation: CASSPDRDVSKYNEKLFF.

The CDR3 spells CAISQGAGTEAFF. In nucleotides, the CDR3 is TGTGCCATCAGTCAGGGGGCGGGCACTGAAGCTTTCTTT. The chain joins TRBV10-3 to TRBJ1-1; 8 nucleotides line up with TRBD1. CDR1 and CDR2 (germline): ENHRY, SYGVKD. The CDR3 runs to 13 residues. V was clipped by 5 bases and J by 4 bases; unmatched bases: 3.

The V gene is TRBV10-3, the J gene TRBJ2-2; D unresolved. Germline assignment: CDR1 ENHRY and CDR2 SYGVKD. This CDR3 contains 12 residues. The germline V and J ends were trimmed by 5 bases and 6 bases, with 7 bases remaining between them. The CDR3 DNA sequence: TGTGCCATCAGTAGTGACCCCGGGGAGCTGTTTTTT. Protein sequence: CAISSDPGELFF.

The chain is built from TRBV28 and TRBJ2-7, with D possibly TRBD1 on 6 matching bases. The CDR3 totals 15 residues. V lost 5 bases, J lost 0 bases, and 14 bases lay in between. Germline CDR1 is MDHEN and CDR2 is SYDVKM. In DNA form, the CDR3 reads TGTGCCAGCAGTCCCCACAGGGCTAGCTCCTACGAGCAGTACTTC. Translation gives CASSPHRASSYEQYF.

On this clone itself: This sample also contains other DNA sequences that code for the same CDR3. The chain employs TRBV7-6 and TRBJ2-1; D perhaps matches TRBD2 (7 bases). The CDR3 is 14 residues long. Trimming left V 1 base short and J 5 bases short, with 9 bases between. In germline, CDR1 is SGHVS, CDR2 FNYEAQ. The CDR3 DNA is TGTGCCAGCAGCTTAGGAGGGGGGGACAATGAGCAGTTCTTC. Translating it yields CASSLGGGDNEQFF. Filled out from reference TRBV7-6 and TRBJ2-1, the complete variable domain reads GAGVSQSPRYKVTKRGQDVALRCDPISGHVSLYWYRQALGQGPEFLTYFNYEAQQDKSGLPNDRFSAERPEGSISTLTIQRTEQRDSAMYRCASSLGGGDNEQFFGPGTRLTVL.

This rearrangement joins TRBV12-5 to TRBJ2-5, with a weak D call TRBD2 (6 bases). Germline V lookup: CDR1 LGHNT, CDR2 FRNRAP. V was pared by 5 bases and J by 0 bases, with 19 bases between. The length of the CDR3 is 17 residues. The CDR3 DNA follows: TGTGCTAGTGGTCCAGAGGGCGGGGCAGCTTACCAAGAGACCCAGTACTTC. Translation: CASGPEGGAAYQETQYF.

The V call is TRBV2, the J call TRBJ2-7, with TRBD2 as a possible D gene (6 bases). V was trimmed by 6 bases and J by 6 bases, leaving 12 bases between them. The CDR3 has 12 amino acids. Germline V gives CDR1 SNHLY, CDR2 FYNNEI. The CDR3 DNA reads TGTGCCAGCAGGATGGGGGGTCTCGAGCAGTACTTC. It yields the protein CASRMGGLEQYF. Drawing the rest from reference TRBV2 and TRBJ2-7, the complete variable domain is EPEVTQTPSHQVTQMGQEVILRCVPISNHLYFYWYRQILGQKVEFLVSFYNNEISEKSEIFDDQFSVERPDGSNFTLKIRSTKLEDSAMYFCASRMGGLEQYFGPGTRLTVT.

This clone was recorded once. This chain connects TRBV16 to TRBJ1-5; D is undetermined. Germline CDR1 and CDR2: KGHSY and FQNENV. The CDR3 runs 16 residues. Trimming shortened V by 4 bases and J by 2 bases, and 15 bases separated the two germline ends. CDR3 in DNA: TGTGCCAGCAGCCCCCTCACTGGAGCGGGCAATCAGCCCCAGCATTTT. Translation gives CASSPLTGAGNQPQHF. Variable domain in full (rest from reference TRBV16 and TRBJ1-5): GEEVAQTPKHLVRGEGQKAKLYCAPIKGHSYVFWYQQVLKNEFKFLISFQNENVFDETGMPKERFSAKCLPNSPCSLEIQATKLEDSAVYFCASSPLTGAGNQPQHFGDGTRLSIL.

This clone appeared once. The V call is TRBV2, the J call TRBJ2-1, with 9 bases identical to TRBD2. CDR1 is SNHLY and CDR2 is FYNNEI in the germline V gene. V shed 4 bases, J shed 5 bases, and the junction held 9 bases outside the gene matches. The CDR3 consists of 16 residues. The CDR3 DNA is TGTGCCAGCAGTGTAGCGGGAGAAGGTACCCACAATGAGCAGTTCTTC. Translated: CASSVAGEGTHNEQFF.

The rearrangement joins TRBV19 to TRBJ2-7, with TRBD1 matching over 8 bases. The germline CDR1 and CDR2 sequences are LNHDA and SQIVND (reference sequence). The CDR3 extends over 14 amino acids. The trim removed 5 bases at V and 6 bases at J, leaving 9 bases unmatched. This CDR3 reads CASSPWTGPGEQYF. For the CDR3, the DNA is TGTGCCAGTAGTCCCTGGACAGGGCCGGGCGAGCAGTACTTC.

The rearrangement joins TRBV5-4 to TRBJ2-7; 10 nucleotides match TRBD2. Trimming cost V 4 bases and J 7 bases; bases outside gene matches: 11. Germline CDR1 reads SGHNT; CDR2 reads YYREEE (reference sequence). The CDR3 totals 15 residues. CDR3 region: CASSESGGGDEEQYF. CDR3 nucleotides: TGTGCCAGCAGCGAAAGCGGGGGGGGTGACGAGGAGCAGTACTTC.

This clone was counted once. The chain uses TRBV7-2 and TRBJ2-1, with D possibly TRBD2 on 6 matching bases. Germline values: CDR1 SGHTA, CDR2 FQGNSA. CDR3 length: 16 amino acids. Trimming shortened V by 0 bases and J by 3 bases, and 12 bases separated the two germline ends. The CDR3: CASSLANREYYNEQFF. The CDR3 DNA follows: TGTGCCAGCAGCTTAGCGAACCGGGAGTACTACAATGAGCAGTTCTTC.

V gene TRBV4-1 combines with J gene TRBJ1-2, with TRBD1 matching 7 bases. V shed 6 bases, J shed 0 bases, and the junction held 10 bases outside the gene matches. Germline V lookup: CDR1 MGHRA, CDR2 YSYEKL. CDR3 length: 16 residues. The chain's CDR3 is CASREAGQEPNYGYTF. The DNA of the CDR3 is TGCGCCAGCAGAGAGGCAGGACAGGAGCCTAACTATGGCTACACCTTC.

The chain is built from TRBV7-6 and TRBJ2-1, with 7 bases lining up with TRBD2. The germline V gene encodes CDR1 SGHVS and CDR2 FNYEAQ. The J segment lost 8 bases and the V segment lost 6 bases, leaving 4 bases of the junction unmatched. The CDR3 totals 12 residues. CDR3 DNA sequence: TGTGCCAGCAGTGATAGCGGGTATGAGCAGTTCTTC. It specifies CASSDSGYEQFF.